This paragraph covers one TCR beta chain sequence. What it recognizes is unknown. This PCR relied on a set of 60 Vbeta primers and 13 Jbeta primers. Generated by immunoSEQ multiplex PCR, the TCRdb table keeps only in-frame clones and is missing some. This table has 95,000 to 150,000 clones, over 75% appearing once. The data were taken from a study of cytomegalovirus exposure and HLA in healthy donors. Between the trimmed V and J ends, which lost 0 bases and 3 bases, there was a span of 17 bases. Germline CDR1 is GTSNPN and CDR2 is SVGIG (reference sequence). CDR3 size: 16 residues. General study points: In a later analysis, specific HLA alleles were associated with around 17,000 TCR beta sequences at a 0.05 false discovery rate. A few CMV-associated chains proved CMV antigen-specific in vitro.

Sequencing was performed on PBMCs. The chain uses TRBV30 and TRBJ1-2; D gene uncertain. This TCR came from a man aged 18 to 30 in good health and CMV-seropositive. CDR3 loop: CAWSVEGFSGYYGYTF. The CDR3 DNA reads TGTGCCTGGAGTGTCGAGGGATTTTCAGGCTACTATGGCTACACCTTC.